This TCR beta chain was observed in a study of early T cells in non-severe SARS-CoV-2 infection. On the study more broadly: From unsorted whole blood, bulk RNA was sequenced, and the chains remained unpaired.

In this sample, this clonotype turned up many times. CDR1 is SGHDN and CDR2 is FVKESK in the germline V gene. With 1 base removed from V and 0 bases from J, the gap between germline ends came to 16 bases. The CDR3 has 18 amino acids. TCRdb re-called the 5' RACE reads through MiXCR, storing one row per CDR3 protein. The sample has 100,000 to 130,000 distinct CDR3 sequences, 12% seen once. The receptor was derived from an adult who was a healthcare worker with PCR-confirmed SARS-CoV-2 infection or an uninfected control (not recorded which). Specimen: whole blood. The chain uses TRBV14 and TRBJ2-1, with TRBD2 as a possible D gene (7 bases). CDR3 residues: CASSQGGGGSRSYNEQFF. The CDR3 DNA is TGTGCCAGCAGCCAAGGAGGGGGGGGTTCTCGCTCCTACAATGAGCAGTTCTTC.